This TCR beta chain was sequenced for a study of blood T cell repertoires in COVID-19. Whole-study context: Italy, Spain and the United States were the sources of the convalescent and acute COVID-19 samples. Nucleic acid was either cDNA or gDNA, and it came from T cells, B-cell-depleted T cells, or PBMCs.

Original analysis: Reference gene primer amplification yielded estimated nucleated cell counts. Data came from immunoSEQ multiplex PCR; TCRdb stores just in-frame clones and leaves some out. V and J calls and clone size are those listed in that table; D and trimming were worked out from the DNA. This sample has 210,000 or so clones; 70% to 85% occur once, and the top ten carry roughly 7.6%. Enrolment of Seattle patients took place during active infection, and they were followed longitudinally. Trimming pared 6 bases from V and 3 bases from J, leaving 11 bases between. Germline V gene lookup returns CDR1 SNHLY and CDR2 FYNNEI. This CDR3 is built from 13 residues.

Input material: peripheral blood. This chain joins TRBV2 and TRBJ1-2; D perhaps matches TRBD1 (6 bases). The sequence was collected from an elderly woman with COVID-19, enrolled during active disease. As DNA, the CDR3 is TGTGCCAGCAGCGACAGGCTCGACTATGGCTACACCTTC. Amino acids: CASSDRLDYGYTF. The variable domain in full, with the rest retrieved from reference TRBV2 and TRBJ1-2, is EPEVTQTPSHQVTQMGQEVILRCVPISNHLYFYWYRQILGQKVEFLVSFYNNEISEKSEIFDDQFSVERPDGSNFTLKIRSTKLEDSAMYFCASSDRLDYGYTFGSGTRLTVV.